The clone carrying this T cell receptor beta chain has at least ten counts. This sample was taken from a study of T cells in Graves' hyperthyroidism and ophthalmopathy. The TCR beta CDR3 regions underwent amplification using RNA transcripts as the source. First-round RT-PCR with HTBI primers amplified the TCR CDR3 region. MiXCR was run by TCRdb on the multiplex PCR reads, yielding one entry per CDR3 protein. The data contain fewer than 650,000 distinct CDR3 sequences, roughly 14% of them singletons. Trimming removed 2 bases from V and 6 bases from J; junction bases left unmatched: 7. The germline V gene encodes CDR1 MNHEY and CDR2 SMNVEV (reference sequence). The CDR3 has 14 amino acids.

The sequenced material came from blood. The origin of this receptor is a middle-aged woman with Graves' ophthalmopathy. This chain connects TRBV27 to TRBJ2-7, with 7 nucleotides matching TRBD1. This chain's CDR3 is CASSLGTAIREQYF. The CDR3, as DNA: TGTGCCAGCAGTTTAGGGACAGCTATTCGCGAGCAGTACTTC.